This is a list of T cell receptor beta chains from one sample in a study of spatial heterogeneity in lung cancer. TCRdb re-analysed the 5' RACE reads in MiXCR, keeping a single row per CDR3 protein. Of roughly 10,000 distinct CDR3 sequences in the sample, 5% to 6.5% are singletons; the top ten hold 25% to 30%. Sequenced material: PBMCs, taken at surgery. These receptors all stem from a male donor with early-stage non-small cell lung cancer. The CDR3 runs from the conserved cysteine through the conserved F or W. D genes are given only for firm matches. Size values are once, few and many counts, or a class for expanded clones, and some rows have none.

v_call	d_call	j_call	clone_size	cdr3_nt	cdr3_aa
TRBV20-1	TRBD1	TRBJ2-7	many	TGCAGTGCAAAGACAGGGGCCGCCTACGAGCAGTACTTC	CSAKTGAAYEQYF
TRBV28	TRBD1	TRBJ2-7	many	TGTGCCAGCAGTTTATTTGGGACAGGGGGGTACGAGCAGTACTTC	CASSLFGTGGYEQYF
TRBV5-5	NA	TRBJ2-7	medium-sized	TGTGCCAGCAGCTTGGCCCCGCCAGGACGGAAGGTCTCCTACGAGCAGTACTTC	CASSLAPPGRKVSYEQYF
TRBV29-1	NA	TRBJ2-7	medium-sized	TGCAGCGTCCACCTCGGGACCGACTCTTATGGGGAGCAGTACTTC	CSVHLGTDSYGEQYF
TRBV20-1	NA	TRBJ1-1	many	TGCAGTGCTAGTATCAGGGGATTCACTGAAGCTTTCTTT	CSASIRGFTEAFF
TRBV7-2	NA	TRBJ1-5	many	TGTGCCAGCAGCGCTCACAGGGGCAATCAGCCCCAGCATTTT	CASSAHRGNQPQHF
TRBV12-3/TRBV12-4	TRBD2	TRBJ2-5	many	TGTGCCAGCAACTTAGCGGGGGCGGCAGAGACCCAGTACTTC	CASNLAGAAETQYF
TRBV28	NA	TRBJ1-4	NA	TGTGCCAGCAGCCCACTCATACCGGACAACGAAAAACTGTTTTTT	CASSPLIPDNEKLFF
TRBV29-1	NA	TRBJ2-6	medium-sized	TGCAGCGCGAGGGATAGCGGAACTGGGGCCAACGTCCTGACTTTC	CSARDSGTGANVLTF
TRBV28	NA	TRBJ2-7	many	TGTGCCAGCAGCCTGGGACTCTCAAACCCCTACGAGCAGTACTTC	CASSLGLSNPYEQYF
TRBV11-2	TRBD1	TRBJ1-2	medium-sized	TGTGCCAGCAGCCCCCGACAGGGCCGACTCGGAGGCTACACCTTC	CASSPRQGRLGGYTF
TRBV29-1	NA	TRBJ1-1	medium-sized	TGCAGCGTAGGAGGACAGCGGGGGACTGAAGCTTTCTTT	CSVGGQRGTEAFF
TRBV7-6	NA	TRBJ2-5	NA	TGTGCCAGCAGCTTATCCGGGACCCAGTACTTC	CASSLSGTQYF
TRBV27	NA	TRBJ2-2	many	TGTGCCAGCAGTTTAAGGGGGTCGAACACCGGGGAGCTGTTTTTT	CASSLRGSNTGELFF
TRBV2	NA	TRBJ2-7	NA	TGTGCCAGCAGTGGCTGGGCCGGGGACGGCGCTGTATTTGAGCAGTACTTC	CASSGWAGDGAVFEQYF
TRBV19	NA	TRBJ2-3	many	TGTGCCAGTAGTATAGAGAGCACAGATACGCAGTATTTT	CASSIESTDTQYF
TRBV27	TRBD1	TRBJ1-4	few	TGTGCCAGCAGTTTTTCAGGGGGTAATGAAAAACTGTTTTTT	CASSFSGGNEKLFF
TRBV29-1	NA	TRBJ2-7	many	TGCAGCGTTGACGGAGACAACTCCTACGAGCAGTACTTC	CSVDGDNSYEQYF
TRBV11-3	TRBD2	TRBJ2-3	few	TGTGCCAGCAGCTTAGGCGGGAGGTATCCAGATACGCAGTATTTT	CASSLGGRYPDTQYF
TRBV7-2	NA	TRBJ2-3	many	TGTGCCAGCAGTATTTCAGGGACAGATACGCAGTATTTT	CASSISGTDTQYF
TRBV7-9	TRBD1	TRBJ2-7	medium-sized	TGTGCCAGCAGCGTAGGGACAGCAGCTGGGAAGCAGTACTTC	CASSVGTAAGKQYF
TRBV29-1	NA	TRBJ2-7	NA	TGCAGCGTTGAAGATGACCCCTACGAGCAGTACTTC	CSVEDDPYEQYF
TRBV2	NA	TRBJ2-2	many	TGTGCCAGCAGTGAAAGACCCCACCCCGGGGAGCTGTTTTTT	CASSERPHPGELFF
TRBV14	NA	TRBJ2-1	few	TGTGCCAGCAGCCGGGACTTCACGGGAGAGCAGTTCTTC	CASSRDFTGEQFF
TRBV20-1	TRBD2	TRBJ2-1	medium-sized	TGCAGTGCTAGAGCTTGGGCGGGAGAAGATGAGCAGTTCTTC	CSARAWAGEDEQFF
TRBV29-1	NA	TRBJ2-5	NA	TGCAGCGCAGAGGTCGACAGAGGAGAGACCCAGTACTTC	CSAEVDRGETQYF
TRBV2	TRBD2	TRBJ2-7	many	TGTGCCAGCAGTGAAGGTCTAGTGGGAGGGGAGCAGTACTTC	CASSEGLVGGEQYF
TRBV28	TRBD1	TRBJ2-7	many	TGTGCCAGCAGTTTCATCGGGACAGGAGCCTACGAGCAGTACTTC	CASSFIGTGAYEQYF
TRBV29-1	TRBD1	TRBJ1-2	many	TGCAGCGTGGAACCGGGACAGGGTTATGGCTACACCTTC	CSVEPGQGYGYTF
TRBV28	NA	TRBJ1-1	many	TGTGCCAGCAGTTTATGGCCAGGGTTAAACACTGAAGCTTTCTTT	CASSLWPGLNTEAFF
TRBV28	NA	TRBJ2-7	NA	TGTGCCAGCAGTCTTATCGACGAGCAGTACTTC	CASSLIDEQYF
TRBV28	NA	TRBJ1-1	many	TGTGCCAGCAGTTTTGGCAGATTAGGCACTGAAGCTTTCTTT	CASSFGRLGTEAFF
TRBV7-2	NA	TRBJ2-2	medium-sized	TGTGCCAGCAGCTTATCAGGGATCGGGGAGCTGTTTTTT	CASSLSGIGELFF
TRBV28	TRBD2	TRBJ2-7	many	TGTGCCAGCAGCGGGTCCCAAGCGGGGGTCTCCTACGAGCAGTACTTC	CASSGSQAGVSYEQYF
TRBV6-5	NA	TRBJ2-7	NA	TGTGCCAGCAGTTACTCGCGGGTCAGCTCCTACGAGCAGTACTTC	CASSYSRVSSYEQYF
TRBV2	NA	TRBJ1-5	NA	TGTGCCAGCAGTGTTGGGGGCAGCCGAAATCAGCCCCAGCATTTT	CASSVGGSRNQPQHF
TRBV10-3	NA	TRBJ2-1	many	TGTGCCATCAGTGAGTTCCAGGGATCGGGTGAGCAGTTCTTC	CAISEFQGSGEQFF
TRBV20-1	NA	TRBJ2-5	many	TGCAGTGCTAGACCCCCTCGGAGGATGGGTGAGACCCAGTACTTC	CSARPPRRMGETQYF
TRBV28	NA	TRBJ1-6	few	TGTGCCAGCAGTCACCGGCGGGGCCGAGGTCCCAATTCACCCCTCCACTTT	CASSHRRGRGPNSPLHF
TRBV7-9	TRBD2	TRBJ2-7	NA	TGTGCCAGCAGCTTACTGCTAGCGGGAAACTCCTACGAGCAGTACTTC	CASSLLLAGNSYEQYF
TRBV7-2	TRBD2	TRBJ2-1	many	TGTGCCAGCAGCGCCGGACTAGCTCCCAGGTCCTACAATGAGCAGTTCTTC	CASSAGLAPRSYNEQFF
TRBV15	NA	TRBJ2-7	medium-sized	TGTGCCACCAGCAGAGATATAAGGGGCGAGCAGTACTTC	CATSRDIRGEQYF